The 10 T cell receptor beta chains given below trace back to one sample, sequenced in a study of Ad26.COV2.S vaccination and SARS-CoV-2 variants (dated by TCRdb to about 2021). The library was prepared using the immunoSEQ multiplex PCR assay. TCRdb limited this immuneACCESS table to in-frame rearrangements with V and J called. A share of clones is missing; checked studies link under half to unresolved V genes, and the rest is unexplained. The table for this sample lists roughly 380,000 clones; approximately 84% of them were counted only once. The ten top clones hold about 3.3% of the sample. This specimen's treatment or condition label, interpreted: some 19 received Ad26.COV2.S at low or high dose, single or two shots; several received placebo; per-sample allocation not given. For vaccine and placebo recipients, repertoires were sequenced using samples collected on day 63 after the first injection.

Here the sequenced sample was peripheral blood, taken in a trial of Ad26.COV2.S vaccine versus placebo. These receptors were obtained from a person between 18 and 65 years old who received the Ad26.COV2.S COVID-19 vaccine or a placebo.

V is TRBV7-8 and J is TRBJ2-7; D uncertain. Trimming took 5 bases from V and 9 from J, leaving 11 bases between them. CDR3 length: 11 amino acids. Germline V gene sequence: CDR1 SGHVS, CDR2 FQNEAQ. CDR3 sequence: CASSPGFAQYF. CDR3 sequence (DNA): TGTGCCAGCAGCCCTGGGTTTGCGCAGTACTTC.

The chain employs TRBV2 and TRBJ2-3; D gene uncertain. In germline, CDR1 is SNHLY, CDR2 FYNNEI. V shed 2 bases and J shed 3 bases, with 12 bases lying between them. This CDR3 spans 15 amino acids. The CDR3 spells CASSELRSTTDTQYF. In DNA form, the CDR3 reads TGTGCCAGCAGTGAACTCCGGAGCACAACAGATACGCAGTATTTT.

This chain links TRBV28 with TRBJ2-1, with 12 bases lining up with TRBD1. Germline values: CDR1 MDHEN, CDR2 SYDVKM. This CDR3 is built from 12 residues. The ends lost 2 bases at V and 15 bases at J; junction bases unmatched: 2. CDR3 sequence (DNA): TGTGCCAGCAGTTTAGGGACAGGGGGCGGGTTCTTC. Amino acid sequence: CASSLGTGGGFF.

This clone occurred once. The rearrangement links TRBV29-1 to TRBJ2-2; D may match TRBD1 or TRBD2 (6 bases each). The germline V and J ends were trimmed by 8 bases and 4 bases, with 11 bases remaining between them. Germline-derived CDR1 and CDR2 are SQVTM and ANQGSEA. The CDR3 loop spans 12 amino acids. The CDR3 reads CSTQGGTGELFF. The CDR3 DNA reads as TGCAGCACACAGGGAGGCACCGGGGAGCTGTTTTTT.

The chain has TRBV28 and TRBJ1-1; possibly TRBD1 for D (5 bases). This CDR3 is 20 amino acids long. V was cut by 10 bases and J by 3 bases, with 36 bases left in between. Germline V gene data show CDR1 as MDHEN and CDR2 as SYDVKM. CDR3: CATTTSAVLSFWLGDTEAFF. The CDR3 coding sequence is TGTGCCACCACAACTTCAGCAGTGCTTTCTTTTTGGTTGGGGGACACTGAAGCTTTCTTT.

This clone was detected only a few times. J is TRBJ1-5 and V is TRBV2; D not certain. Germline CDR1 and CDR2: SNHLY and FYNNEI. V was cut by 4 bases and J by 1 base, with 11 bases left in between. The CDR3 is 15 residues long. CDR3: CASSGPGESNQPQHF. The CDR3 DNA reads TGTGCCAGCAGTGGACCGGGAGAGAGCAATCAGCCCCAGCATTTT.

The chain combines TRBV2 with TRBJ2-1; 15 bases map to TRBD2. Germline V lookup: CDR1 SNHLY, CDR2 FYNNEI. Trimming cost V 6 bases and J 4 bases; bases outside gene matches: 7. CDR3 length equals 17 residues. Here the CDR3 reads CASSGLAGGPSYNEQFF. In DNA, the CDR3 is TGTGCCAGCAGCGGACTAGCGGGAGGGCCCTCGTACAATGAGCAGTTCTTC.

The V gene is TRBV2, the J gene TRBJ2-4, with D tentatively TRBD1 (5 bases). Germline V CDR1 and CDR2: SNHLY, FYNNEI. Trimming cost V 6 bases and J 7 bases, with 19 bases left between them. The CDR3 spans 15 residues. The CDR3 bases are TGTGCCAGCAGGGGCGGACACTCTGGCAGGAACATTCAGTACTTC. Translating gives CASRGGHSGRNIQYF.

The rearrangement links TRBV5-1 to TRBJ2-1; 7 nucleotides match TRBD2. The V gene's germline CDR1 is SGHRS and CDR2 YFSETQ. This CDR3 has 13 residues. J gave up 5 bases and V 4 bases, and 3 bases lay outside the gene matches. The CDR3 coding sequence is TGCGCCAGCAGCCAGCGGGAAAACAATGAGCAGTTCTTC. It yields the protein CASSQRENNEQFF.

This clone was seen repeatedly, ten times or more. The chain recombines TRBV5-4 with TRBJ1-1; D unclear. CDR1 and CDR2 from the germline V gene are SGHNT and YYREEE (reference sequence). Trimming removed 4 bases from V and 4 bases from J, with 17 bases in between. The CDR3 totals 15 residues. The CDR3 loop reads CASSPTWRTGTEAFF. The CDR3 DNA follows: TGTGCCAGCAGCCCAACATGGAGGACGGGCACTGAAGCTTTCTTT.